The T cell receptor (beta chain) described here comes from a study of T-cell memory formation after mild COVID-19. Overall study context: Largely donor-specific TCR clusters were found.

As concerns this clonotype: Antigen: not known.

Trimming cost V 0 bases and J 2 bases; bases outside gene matches: 30. Germline V CDR1 and CDR2: SGHRS, YFSETQ. The CDR3 sequence is 24 residues long. The study, taken as a whole, reports: Pre-infection memory harbored some responding clones, suggesting cross-reactive memory joined. CD4/CD8 balance held among clones contracting day 15 to 85, and later expanders leaned CD4+.

One entry per CDR3 protein, called by TCRdb with MiXCR from the 5' RACE reads. This table holds roughly 300,000 distinct CDR3 sequences, 15% to 20% found once. The gene calls are TRBV5-1 and TRBJ2-3, with 7 bases lining up with TRBD1. Sequenced input: PBMCs or a T cell subset sorted from them (not recorded which). The TCR was taken from a man between 18 and 35 years old who had mild COVID-19 (a few samples of this study predate the infection). Cell type and time point are not known. CDR3 amino acids: CASSLAGGGGSALGDRRSTDTQYF. CDR3 coding DNA: TGCGCCAGCAGCTTGGCTGGTGGAGGAGGTTCGGCTTTAGGGGACAGACGCTCCACAGATACGCAGTATTTT.